The sequence of this T cell receptor (beta chain) was determined in a study of tumor-infiltrating lymphocytes in primary liver carcinoma. Study summary: Samples yielded about 3.65 to 8 million productive TCRbeta reads, similar across tissue types. Study conclusions and caveats: Tumors significantly exceeded blood in top-250-clone fraction (p = 0.039). Tumor region pairs shared more overlap than did tumor-adjacent and tumor-blood pairs.

Points on this clonotype: Its cognate antigen is unknown.

The CDR3 contains 16 residues. The germline V gene encodes CDR1 MRHNA and CDR2 SNTAGT. Trimming shortened V by 4 bases and J by 17 bases, and 29 bases separated the two germline ends. Production of TCR beta cDNA used roughly 480 ng total RNA together with a constant-region primer. Slightly modified ARM-PCR served as the procedure for the TCR beta libraries. These libraries came from three rounds of nested multiplex PCR. Running roughly 10 cycles apiece, the first two PCR rounds relied on TRBV1-TRBV30 forward primers together with a C-beta reverse primer. In TCRdb, the multiplex PCR reads were re-called with MiXCR into one record per CDR3 protein. Among 60,000 to 90,000 distinct CDR3 sequences, over 60% were seen once, and the ten largest hold roughly a quarter. The study co-extracted DNA and RNA from roughly 20-30 mg of unsorted bulk tissue. Five distinct regions per tumor were sampled.

Sequenced material: liver tumor tissue from sampling region 4. Subset reported: tumor region T4, right-lateral pole. V is TRBV6-4 and J is TRBJ2-2; either TRBD1 or TRBD2 may supply D (7 bases each). This TCR came from a man in his forties with primary liver carcinoma and hepatitis B virus infection. CDR3 nucleotide sequence: TGTGCCAGCAGTGGTCCCGGGACAGAGCACACCGGGGGGCTATTTTTT. Translating it yields CASSGPGTEHTGGLFF.